One sample yielded the 9 T cell receptor beta chains listed below, sequenced in a study of TIL therapy for anti-PD-1-resistant metastatic lung cancer. Noted time point: pre-treatment sample, taken before nivolumab and TIL therapy. Tumor tissue came from excised metastases, mostly pleural nodules or supraclavicular lymph nodes. Sequencing used immunoSEQ v3. Generated by immunoSEQ multiplex PCR, the TCRdb table keeps only in-frame clones and is missing some. The table records roughly 92,000 clones, 55% to 75% of them present only once. The sequencing here drew on tumor tissue, taken at baseline. Receptors originate from a person aged 25 to 80 with non-small cell lung cancer.

This clone has more than one count but fewer than ten. In DNA, the CDR3 is TGCGCCAGCAGACCGGGGGCGCCGGGTGAAAAACTGTTTTTT. It specifies CASRPGAPGEKLFF. This rearrangement joins TRBV4-1 to TRBJ1-4; perhaps TRBD1 as D (6 bases). The germline V gene encodes CDR1 MGHRA and CDR2 YSYEKL. The germline V and J ends were trimmed by 6 bases and 7 bases, with 15 bases remaining between them. The CDR3 contains 14 residues.

This clone has only a few counts. V gene TRBV6-2 or TRBV6-3 combines with J gene TRBJ1-2; TRBD1 aligns across 9 bases. Germline assignment: CDR1 MNHEY and CDR2 SVGEGT. This CDR3 contains 15 residues. V shed 4 bases, J shed 2 bases, and the junction held 5 bases outside the gene matches. The CDR3 here is CASSSPDRGNYGYTF. For the CDR3, the DNA is TGTGCCAGCAGTTCCCCGGACAGGGGAAACTATGGCTACACCTTC.

V gene TRBV27 combines with J gene TRBJ2-7; 12 nucleotides match TRBD2. In germline, CDR1 is MNHEY, CDR2 SMNVEV (reference sequence). With 2 bases clipped from V and 1 base from J, the junction kept 3 bases outside the gene matches. The CDR3 spans 16 residues. The CDR3 DNA reads TGTGCCAGCAGTTTAAAGCTAGCGGGGGGGTCCTACGAGCAGTACTTC. This encodes CASSLKLAGGSYEQYF.

CDR3 in amino acids: CASSQDPGLAGGPYNEQFF. The CDR3 nucleotides read TGTGCCAGCAGCCAAGATCCGGGACTAGCGGGGGGGCCCTACAATGAGCAGTTCTTC. This chain uses TRBV4-2 with TRBJ2-1; 16 nucleotides match TRBD2. Germline CDR1 and CDR2: LGHNA and YNFKEQ. The CDR3 is 19 amino acids. Unmatched junction bases numbered 4, after V lost 0 bases and J lost 2 bases.

This rearrangement joins TRBV6-4 to TRBJ2-3, with 8 bases that match TRBD2. The CDR3 extends over 15 amino acids. Germline CDR1 and CDR2: MRHNA and SNTAGT. J was trimmed by 1 base and V by 3 bases; bases with no gene match: 3. Here the CDR3 reads CASSEGTRRTDTQYF. CDR3 DNA sequence: TGTGCCAGCAGTGAAGGGACTAGGCGCACAGATACGCAGTATTTT.

The sample holds one count of this clone. The chain links TRBV7-2 to TRBJ2-1, with 11 bases lining up with TRBD2. Germline V CDR1 and CDR2: SGHTA, FQGNSA. This CDR3 is built from 14 residues. V gave up 7 bases and J gave up 8 bases; unmatched junction bases: 7. CDR3 region: CASKLAGVFYEQFF. Written as DNA, the CDR3 is TGTGCCAGCAAACTAGCGGGAGTTTTCTATGAGCAGTTCTTC.

The chain employs TRBV20-1 and TRBJ2-2, with D perhaps matching TRBD2 (5 bases). Between the trimmed V and J ends, which lost 3 bases and 0 bases, there was a span of 8 bases. There are 14 residues in the CDR3. Germline V lookup: CDR1 DFQATT, CDR2 SNEGSKA (reference sequence). Here the CDR3 DNA reads TGCAGTGCTAGTAGCGACTCGAACACCGGGGAGCTGTTTTTT. This translates into CSASSDSNTGELFF.

The V call is TRBV24-1, the J call TRBJ1-2, with D unresolved. The CDR3 length is 16 residues. The V gene's germline CDR1 is KGHDR and CDR2 SFDVKD. V was trimmed by 4 bases and J by 4 bases, leaving 18 bases between them. CDR3 coding DNA: TGTGCCACCAGTGACCCCCTAGCGGGTGGTTTCTATGGCTACACCTTC. Amino acid sequence: CATSDPLAGGFYGYTF.

This sequence joins TRBV27 and TRBJ2-1; no definite D call. Germline CDR1 is MNHEY and CDR2 is SMNVEV (reference sequence). This CDR3 has 15 residues. V gave up 1 base and J gave up 2 bases, with 9 bases separating them. This chain's CDR3 is CASSLYGGAYNEQFF. The CDR3 nucleotides read TGTGCCAGCAGTTTATACGGCGGCGCCTACAATGAGCAGTTCTTC.